What follows are 32 T cell receptor beta chains derived from one specimen sequenced in a study of metastatic and nonmetastatic thyroid tumors. TCRdb reanalyzed the PCR reads via MiXCR. The profile shows tens of thousands of clones, roughly 25% of them singletons. Ahead of thyroid surgery, no patient had received treatment of any kind. The sequenced sample consisted of blood. These receptor sequences come from a female donor with papillary thyroid cancer or a benign thyroid nodule (not recorded which). Some clones in this sample may be carry-over from other donors' samples.

This clone was recorded at least ten times. The chain employs TRBV18 and TRBJ2-7; 9 bases are shared with TRBD1. V lost 4 bases and J lost 0; bases outside the gene matches: 4. CDR1 is KGHSH, CDR2 LQKENI, per germline. The CDR3 is 15 residues long. The CDR3 nucleotides are TGTGCCAGCTCACGCCGGGACAGGGACTCCTACGAGCAGTACTTC. It translates to CASSRRDRDSYEQYF.

This clone came up many times. The chain carries TRBV12-3 or TRBV12-4 and TRBJ2-5; no clear D. This CDR3 contains 13 residues. The V end was cut by 5 bases, the J end by 9 bases, with 16 bases between. DNA for the CDR3: TGTGCCAGCAGTCCTAAATCCCGACCAGCCCAGTACTTC. Protein: CASSPKSRPAQYF.

In its sample, this clone was seen many times. This chain links TRBV20-1 with TRBJ1-3; 9 positions match TRBD1. V was pared by 3 bases and J by 4 bases, with 4 bases of the junction left unmatched. The germline gives CDR1 DFQATT, CDR2 SNEGSKA (reference sequence). This CDR3 has 14 amino acids. The CDR3 DNA is TGCAGTGCTAGGGAGGGACAGGGCGGAAACACCATATATTTT. It translates to CSAREGQGGNTIYF.

This clone was picked up many times. A read error may explain this, as a much larger clone is one base away. This chain links TRBV5-1 with TRBJ2-7; 7 nucleotides agree with TRBD2. After removal of 4 bases from V and 7 bases from J, the junction contained 17 bases not matched to a gene. The CDR3 consists of 16 residues. Germline loops: CDR1 SGHRS, CDR2 YFSETQ. The CDR3 here is CASSTQGLTGGSEQYF. The CDR3 nucleotides read TGCGCCAGCAGCACGCAGGGACTAACGGGAGGTTCTGAGCAGTACTTC.

This clone showed up many times. The chain links TRBV12-3 or TRBV12-4 to TRBJ2-2, with D possibly matching TRBD1 (6 bases). Trimming stripped 3 bases from V and 1 base from J, with 15 bases between. The CDR3 has 17 amino acids. The CDR3 nucleotides read TGTGCCAGCAGTTTGATGGGGGCCCTCAAGAACACCGGGGAGCTGTTTTTT. Protein sequence: CASSLMGALKNTGELFF.

Ten or more counts support this clone. The chain couples TRBV15 to TRBJ1-2; D perhaps matches TRBD1 (6 bases). Trimming took off 2 bases at V and 3 bases at J, with 16 bases between the two ends. Germline CDR1 LNHNV, CDR2 YYDKDF (reference sequence). The CDR3 spans 16 residues. For the CDR3, the DNA is TGTGCCACCAGCAGACCGATACCAGGGGAGTACTATGGCTACACCTTC. This gives the protein CATSRPIPGEYYGYTF.

Comments on this clone: One junction end does not reproduce the germline sequence, and a read error may be involved. This sequence joins TRBV12-3 or TRBV12-4 and TRBJ2-1; a possible D gene is TRBD1 (6 bases). This CDR3 contains 11 residues. CDR3 amino acids: CASSPGDEPIF. The CDR3 DNA is TGTGCCAGCAGTCCAGGGGATGAGCCGATATTC.

A note on this clone: At one end the junction does not follow the germline gene, possibly because of a read error. V usage is TRBV28 and J usage is TRBJ1-3, with a weak D call TRBD1 (5 bases). CDR1 and CDR2 (germline): MDHEN, SYDVKM. This CDR3 is built from 13 residues. The CDR3 sequence: CARSFSGRNNIYF. For the CDR3, the DNA is TGTGCCAGAAGTTTCTCGGGGCGGAACAACATATATTTT.

The V call is TRBV20-1, the J call TRBJ1-2, with TRBD1 matching 7 bases. Trimming removed 6 bases from V and 2 bases from J; junction bases left unmatched: 3. Germline V gives CDR1 DFQATT, CDR2 SNEGSKA (reference sequence). CDR3 length: 12 amino acids. The chain's CDR3 is CSAMTGNYGYTF. In DNA, the CDR3 is TGCAGTGCAATGACAGGGAACTATGGCTACACCTTC.

In the case of this clone: This sequence may be a read error, since a much larger clone differs from it by one base. J is TRBJ2-1 and V is TRBV14; D may be TRBD2 (5 bases). Trimming removed 4 bases from V and 0 bases from J, with 10 bases in between. This CDR3 comprises 15 residues. CDR1 is SGHDN, CDR2 FVKESK, per germline. The CDR3: CASSLLGSSYNEQFF. Here the CDR3 DNA reads TGTGCCAGCAGCCTTCTTGGGAGCTCCTACAATGAGCAGTTCTTC.

This clone appeared many times. The rearrangement uses TRBV15 and TRBJ2-7; D is possibly TRBD2 (6 bases). The CDR3 loop spans 15 amino acids. Trimming stripped 0 bases from V and 3 bases from J, with 12 bases between. The germline V gene encodes CDR1 LNHNV and CDR2 YYDKDF (reference sequence). CDR3 protein: CATSRDPSVLYEQYF. The CDR3 DNA is TGTGCCACCAGCAGAGACCCTAGCGTCCTCTACGAGCAGTACTTC.

Comment on this clone: The junction and the germline gene differ at one end; a read error may be behind it. The V and J genes are TRBV5-4 and TRBJ1-4; weak D call: TRBD1 (5 bases). From germline, CDR1 is SGHNT and CDR2 YYREEE (reference sequence). This CDR3 comprises 12 residues. The CDR3 protein is CARSLRVKKLLF. In DNA form, the CDR3 reads TGTGCCAGAAGCCTCAGGGTAAAAAAACTGTTATTT.

This clone was observed many times. The chain recombines TRBV6-1 with TRBJ2-2, with TRBD2 matching over 11 bases. V gave up 6 bases and J gave up 7 bases; unmatched junction bases: 7. Germline CDR1 and CDR2: MNHNS and SASEGT. CDR3 size: 15 residues. The CDR3 DNA sequence: TGTGCCAGCAGATACGGGACTAGCGGTATCGGGGAGCTGTTTTTT. Protein: CASRYGTSGIGELFF.

The chain is built from TRBV5-1 and TRBJ1-4, with D unclear. CDR3 length: 13 amino acids. Germline lookup yields CDR1 SGHRS and CDR2 YFSETQ. V lost 0 bases and J lost 11, with 11 bases in between. Here the CDR3 reads CASSLDSLGKLFF. Here the CDR3 DNA reads TGCGCCAGCAGCTTGGACTCACTTGGGAAACTGTTTTTT.

This clone is medium-sized in the sample. The rearrangement uses TRBV28 and TRBJ1-6; 7 bases line up with TRBD1. Germline V gene sequence: CDR1 MDHEN, CDR2 SYDVKM. CDR3 size: 13 residues. V shed 8 bases and J 14 bases; nucleotides not matched to a gene: 12. The CDR3, as DNA: TGTGCCAGCCTTCCCGGACAGGTCGAATCCCTCCACTTT. This sequence encodes CASLPGQVESLHF.

This clone appeared many times. The rearrangement joins TRBV19 to TRBJ1-1, with 10 bases identical to TRBD1. Germline values: CDR1 LNHDA, CDR2 SQIVND (reference sequence). There are 14 residues in the CDR3. Germline trimming cut 5 bases from V and 4 bases from J; bases unmatched to any gene: 4. The CDR3 region is CASSRRDRGTEAFF. The DNA of the CDR3 is TGTGCCAGTAGTCGACGGGACAGGGGCACTGAAGCTTTCTTT. The complete variable domain, with remaining parts taken from reference TRBV19 and TRBJ1-1, reads DGGITQSPKYLFRKEGQNVTLSCEQNLNHDAMYWYRQDPGQGLRLIYYSQIVNDFQKGDIAEGYSVSREKKESFPLTVTSAQKNPTAFYLCASSRRDRGTEAFFGQGTRLTVV.

This chain connects TRBV20-1 to TRBJ2-1; D ambiguous. The V end lost 7 bases, the J end lost 7 bases, and 23 bases lay between the germline ends. The CDR3 contains 15 residues. Germline V CDR1 and CDR2: DFQATT, SNEGSKA (reference sequence). The CDR3 DNA is TGCAGTGGAGTTCACTTAAACCAGAGAGAGAATGAGCAGTTCTTC. The encoded protein is CSGVHLNQRENEQFF.

Ten or more counts support this clone. V is TRBV6-1 and J is TRBJ1-5; D unclear. V was clipped by 5 bases and J by 4 bases, with 9 bases between them. The CDR3 spans 13 residues. Per the germline V gene, CDR1 is MNHNS and CDR2 is SASEGT. The CDR3 reads CASSLGRNQPQHF. The CDR3 DNA follows: TGTGCCAGCAGTTTGGGGAGGAATCAGCCCCAGCATTTT.

Ten or more counts support this clone. The gene calls are TRBV12-3 or TRBV12-4 and TRBJ2-1; D is unclear. The CDR3 contains 16 residues. The V and J ends lost 0 bases and 6 bases respectively, with 15 bases between them. The CDR3 region is CASSLAQTPRINEQFF. In DNA form, the CDR3 reads TGTGCCAGCAGTTTAGCGCAGACCCCCAGGATCAATGAGCAGTTCTTC.

This clone is medium-sized in the sample. The chain employs TRBV6-1 and TRBJ1-1, with 8 positions matching TRBD1. V trimming: 8 bases; J trimming: 5 bases; junction bases outside the gene matches: 7. There are 13 residues in the CDR3. Looked up from germline, CDR1 is MNHNS and CDR2 is SASEGT. The CDR3 here is CASYNNRGTEAFF. The CDR3 nucleotides are TGTGCCAGCTACAATAACAGGGGGACTGAAGCTTTCTTT.

The V call is TRBV11-2, the J call TRBJ2-7; D uncertain. The germline CDR1 and CDR2 sequences are SGHAT and FQNNGV. This CDR3 spans 14 amino acids. V was trimmed by 3 bases and J by 4 bases, leaving 13 bases between them. The CDR3 sequence: CASSLRRAPYEQYF. DNA of the CDR3: TGTGCCAGCAGCTTGAGAAGGGCTCCTTACGAGCAGTACTTC.

This clone came up many times. The chain combines TRBV7-2 with TRBJ2-3; 10 positions agree with TRBD2. Trimming took 3 bases from V and 6 from J; bases not matched to a gene: 3. CDR3 length equals 14 residues. Germline V gives CDR1 SGHTA, CDR2 FQGNSA. CDR3: CASSLGTSADTQYF. Here the CDR3 DNA reads TGTGCCAGCAGCTTGGGGACTAGCGCTGATACGCAGTATTTT.

The table lists this clone with many counts. The V and J genes are TRBV20-1 and TRBJ2-4, with 9 bases identical to TRBD2. The germline gives CDR1 DFQATT, CDR2 SNEGSKA (reference sequence). J lost 3 bases, V lost 6 bases, and 18 bases had no gene match. The CDR3 covers 18 residues. The CDR3 sequence is CSAPTSGSPIRSKNIQYF. CDR3 coding DNA: TGCAGTGCACCTACTAGCGGGTCCCCGATAAGAAGCAAAAACATTCAGTACTTC.

By its share, this clone is medium-sized. The CDR3 loop reads CASSVNQGNPYEQYF. As DNA, the CDR3 is TGTGCCAGCAGCGTCAATCAGGGTAATCCCTACGAGCAGTACTTC. V is TRBV7-2 and J is TRBJ2-7, with TRBD1 as a possible D gene (5 bases). V lost 5 bases to trimming and J lost 2 bases, with 16 bases between them. Germline V gene lookup returns CDR1 SGHTA and CDR2 FQGNSA. CDR3 length: 15 residues.

For this clone: A much larger clone sits a single nucleotide away, making a read error possible. Other DNA variants within this sample encode the same CDR3. The chain combines TRBV7-9 with TRBJ2-1, with D unclear. The CDR3 totals 10 residues. Germline V gene sequence: CDR1 SEHNR, CDR2 FQNEAQ (reference sequence). The V gene lost 4 bases and the J gene lost 7 bases, with 2 bases spanning the gap. The CDR3 DNA is TGTGCCAGCAGCTCAAATGAGCAGTTCTTC. Translating it yields CASSSNEQFF.

This clone was detected ten times or more. Its ends do not fully match the called genes, so a read error is possible. The chain is built from TRBV19 and TRBJ1-3; D ambiguous. The CDR3 is made up of 12 amino acids. Germline values: CDR1 LNHDA, CDR2 SQIVND (reference sequence). CDR3 in amino acids: CASSSGRTSGRF. The DNA for the CDR3 is TGTGCCAGTAGTAGTGGCCGGACTAGCGGGAGGTTT.

There are a few counts of this clone. A single base separates this from a much larger clone, so it may be a read error. V and J are TRBV24-1 and TRBJ2-2; no definite D call. The CDR3 runs 16 residues. V was clipped by 3 bases and J by 4 bases, with 14 bases between them. Per germline, CDR1 KGHDR and CDR2 SFDVKD. CDR3 in DNA: TGTGCCACCAGTGATACTCGGTATGATGGCACCGGGGAGCTGTTTTTT. Translated: CATSDTRYDGTGELFF.

This clone has ten or more counts. The chain combines TRBV15 with TRBJ2-5, with 8 bases lining up with TRBD1. Germline V gene data show CDR1 as LNHNV and CDR2 as YYDKDF (reference sequence). The CDR3 has 15 amino acids. Unmatched junction bases numbered 5, after V lost 0 bases and J lost 5 bases. The CDR3 DNA is TGTGCCACCAGCAGAGATCAGGGGGCGAGGGAGACCCAGTACTTC. Translation: CATSRDQGARETQYF.

This clone was observed a handful of times. This may come from a read error, since a much larger clone is one base off. The rearrangement links TRBV6-2 or TRBV6-3 to TRBJ2-5; 10 bases are shared with TRBD2. Trimming took 0 bases from V and 5 from J; bases not matched to a gene: 0. The CDR3 covers 14 residues. In germline, CDR1 is MNHEY, CDR2 SVGEGT. The CDR3 reads CASSYSGLAETQYF. Written as DNA, the CDR3 is TGTGCCAGCAGTTACTCGGGACTAGCGGAGACCCAGTACTTC.

This clone was observed at least ten times. The chain couples TRBV6-5 to TRBJ2-7; TRBD1 aligns across 7 bases. The CDR3 has 14 amino acids. Germline V gene sequence: CDR1 MNHEY, CDR2 SVGAGI. The V and J ends lost 0 bases and 3 bases, in that order; junction bases with no gene match: 2. Here the CDR3 DNA reads TGTGCCAGCAGTTACTCGGGACAGAACTACGAGCAGTACTTC. Its translation is CASSYSGQNYEQYF.

This clone was observed at least ten times. V and J are TRBV5-4 and TRBJ2-5, with TRBD2 matching 10 bases. The CDR3 loop spans 15 amino acids. Germline V lookup: CDR1 SGHNT, CDR2 YYREEE (reference sequence). V was clipped by 4 bases and J by 1 base; unmatched bases: 4. CDR3 sequence reads: CASSRGLASQETQYF. The CDR3 region has the DNA TGTGCCAGCAGCCGGGGACTAGCGAGCCAAGAGACCCAGTACTTC. The variable domain in full, with the rest retrieved from reference TRBV5-4 and TRBJ2-5, is ETGVTQSPTHLIKTRGQQVTLRCSSQSGHNTVSWYQQALGQGPQFIFQYYREEENGRGNFPPRFSGLQFPNYSSELNVNALELDDSALYLCASSRGLASQETQYFGPGTRLLVL.

This clone was observed many times. The V and J genes are TRBV5-5 and TRBJ2-2, with D possibly TRBD1 on 5 matching bases. The V gene's germline CDR1 is SGHKS and CDR2 YYEKEE (reference sequence). V was trimmed by 0 bases and J by 8 bases, leaving 8 bases between them. The CDR3 length is 13 residues. CDR3 DNA: TGTGCCAGCAGCTTGGGACAGTCGGGGGAGCTGTTTTTT. This encodes CASSLGQSGELFF.